This passage covers 9 T cell receptor beta chains from one sample sequenced in a study of T cell responses to AZD1222 COVID-19 vaccine. Here immunoSEQ multiplex PCR was the method, and the copy in TCRdb shows in-frame clones only, minus some. This sample carries roughly 150,000 clones, 80% to 95% of them seen once, and the ten largest clones take 1.6%. The source was peripheral blood, collected on day 0 of AZD1222 vaccination. The receptors originated from an adult in good health.

V and J are TRBV7-6 and TRBJ2-5; 8 bases fit TRBD2. Germline CDR1 and CDR2: SGHVS and FNYEAQ. The trim removed 0 bases at V and 2 bases at J, leaving 5 bases unmatched. This CDR3 has 16 residues. The CDR3 is CASSLALTGGQETQYF. CDR3 bases: TGTGCCAGCAGCTTAGCGCTCACGGGGGGGCAAGAGACCCAGTACTTC.

The rearrangement links TRBV7-2 to TRBJ2-7; D perhaps matches TRBD1 (6 bases). Germline V CDR1 and CDR2: SGHTA, FQGNSA. This CDR3 spans 14 amino acids. The germline V and J ends were trimmed by 2 bases and 0 bases, with 8 bases remaining between them. CDR3 sequence: CASSLMDSSYEQYF. DNA of the CDR3: TGTGCCAGCAGCTTAATGGACAGCTCCTACGAGCAGTACTTC.

This chain connects TRBV5-8 to TRBJ1-2; D call uncertain. The CDR3 length is 13 residues. V lost 4 bases and J lost 0, with 7 bases in between. Germline lookup yields CDR1 SGHTS and CDR2 YDEGEE. DNA for the CDR3: TGTGCCAGCAGCGTCAGGTCTAACTATGGCTACACCTTC. The encoded protein is CASSVRSNYGYTF.

V usage is TRBV30 and J usage is TRBJ2-1, with TRBD2 matching over 13 bases. The CDR3 sequence is 16 residues long. V trimming: 2 bases; J trimming: 11 bases; junction bases outside the gene matches: 12. Germline V gene lookup returns CDR1 GTSNPN and CDR2 SVGIG (reference sequence). CDR3 region: CAWSPRTSGGPMQQFF. The DNA for the CDR3 is TGTGCCTGGAGTCCTAGGACTAGCGGGGGCCCCATGCAGCAGTTCTTC.

This clone appeared once. J is TRBJ1-2 and V is TRBV4-1; D unclear. The germline V and J ends were trimmed by 8 bases and 4 bases, with 17 bases remaining between them. Per the germline V gene, CDR1 is MGHRA and CDR2 is YSYEKL. The length of the CDR3 is 14 residues. Written as DNA, the CDR3 is TGCGCCAGCGAAAGCCGGGTCGGAGGCTATGGCTACACCTTC. This encodes CASESRVGGYGYTF.

This clone was observed a single time. The V and J genes are TRBV7-9 and TRBJ1-6, with 9 nucleotides matching TRBD1. The CDR3 spans 16 residues. The V gene's germline CDR1 is SEHNR and CDR2 FQNEAQ (reference sequence). The V and J ends lost 6 bases and 8 bases, in that order; junction bases with no gene match: 11. In nucleotides, the CDR3 is TGTGCCAGCAGTCCCACAGGGGGCCTAGGATATTCACCCCTCCACTTT. This gives the protein CASSPTGGLGYSPLHF.

The V gene is TRBV10-2, the J gene TRBJ2-7; 14 nucleotides agree with TRBD2. V lost 4 bases, J lost 5 bases, and 10 bases stayed unmatched. Looked up from germline, CDR1 is WSHSY and CDR2 is SAAADI. CDR3 size: 17 residues. The CDR3 loop is CASSGLTTSGGADEQYF. In nucleotides, the CDR3 is TGCGCCAGCAGTGGACTAACGACTAGCGGGGGGGCCGACGAGCAGTACTTC.

This chain joins TRBV5-3 and TRBJ2-7, with D perhaps matching TRBD1 (5 bases). TRBV5-3 is an open reading frame, and its role is uncertain. The CDR3 consists of 15 residues. V was cut by 4 bases and J by 1 base, with 15 bases left in between. The CDR3 DNA reads as TGTGCCAGAAGCGTCCTCCAGGGATATTCCTACGAGCAGTACTTC. It is translated as CARSVLQGYSYEQYF.

The V and J genes are TRBV6-5 and TRBJ2-3, with D possibly TRBD1 on 5 matching bases. The CDR3 has 15 amino acids. Germline lookup yields CDR1 MNHEY and CDR2 SVGAGI. Trimming pared 7 bases from V and 6 bases from J, leaving 20 bases between. The CDR3 bases are TGTGCCAGCATGGGCCGCAGGGCACTTAGGGATACGCAGTATTTT. Its protein product is CASMGRRALRDTQYF.